These T cell receptor beta chains were read from a single sample in a study of PD-L1 blockade in urothelial cancer. Some clones are missing from TCRdb's copy, which holds only in-frame ones; the method was immunoSEQ multiplex PCR. The sample lists approximately 38,000 clones; around 89% were seen once. The sequencing here drew on PBMCs, taken around atezolizumab (anti-PD-L1) treatment. The receptor set was obtained from a man in his sixties with urothelial cancer. Each CDR3 is given with its conserved first and last residue. The D gene is left open where the match is weak.

d_call j_call v_call cdr3_aa cdr3_nt
TRBD1 TRBJ2-5 TRBV5-1 CASSPGQGDQETQYF TGCGCCAGCAGCCCTGGACAGGGAGACCAAGAGACCCAGTACTTC
. TRBJ1-5 TRBV28 CASSLGRSNQPQHF TGTGCCAGCAGTTTAGGCAGGAGCAATCAGCCCCAGCATTTT
TRBD2 TRBJ2-7 TRBV6-1 CASSEAVRETFEQYF TGTGCCAGCAGTGAAGCGGTGCGGGAGACGTTCGAGCAGTACTTC
. TRBJ1-3 TRBV19 CASSMMTASWLFSGNTIYF TGTGCCAGTAGTATGATGACTGCCTCGTGGCTGTTCTCTGGAAACACCATATATTTT
. TRBJ2-3 TRBV5-1 CASSLAVGTGPKTQYF TGCGCCAGCAGCTTGGCCGTCGGCACAGGGCCTAAGACGCAGTATTTT
. TRBJ1-6 TRBV11-2 CASSLTSSYNSPLHF TGTGCCAGCAGCTTAACAAGCTCCTATAATTCACCCCTCCACTTT
TRBD2 TRBJ2-5 TRBV11-3 CASSFGGGQETQYF TGTGCCAGCAGCTTCGGGGGGGGCCAAGAGACCCAGTACTTC
TRBD1 TRBJ1-5 TRBV18 CASSPSTGTVDQPQHF TGTGCCAGCTCACCATCTACCGGGACAGTTGACCAGCCCCAGCATTTT
. TRBJ1-2 TRBV28 CASSLGGTANYGYTF TGTGCCAGCAGTTTAGGGGGGACCGCTAACTATGGCTACACCTTC
TRBD2 TRBJ2-1 TRBV4-2 CASSQEVLGLEPYNEQFF TGTGCCAGCAGCCAAGAGGTTTTGGGACTAGAGCCCTACAATGAGCAGTTCTTC
. TRBJ2-2 TRBV6-5 CASSYWATNTGELFF TGTGCCAGCAGTTACTGGGCAACGAACACCGGGGAGCTGTTTTTT
TRBD1 TRBJ1-5 TRBV28 CATTGGHQPQHF TGTGCCACTACAGGGGGCCATCAGCCCCAGCATTTT
TRBD2 TRBJ2-3 TRBV5-1 CASSLEASGSSTDTQYF TGCGCCAGCAGCCTGGAGGCTAGCGGGTCTAGCACAGATACGCAGTATTTT
. TRBJ1-4 TRBV2 CASSYEIANEKLFF TGTGCCAGTTCGTATGAGATAGCTAATGAAAAACTGTTTTTT
. TRBJ2-7 TRBV5-1 CASSTWEQYF TGCGCCAGCAGTACTTGGGAGCAGTACTTC